Shown below are 17 T cell receptor beta chains from a single sample sequenced in a study of blood T cell repertoires in COVID-19 (dated by TCRdb to 2020 to 2022). Receptors were amplified or captured by the immunoSEQ multiplex PCR assay. TCRdb obtained this table from immuneACCESS and retained in-frame rearrangements with V and J assigned. These tables miss some clones; where compared with another copy, unresolved V genes account for less than half of the shortfall, and the remainder is unexplained. The sample table records more than 400,000 clones; 87% of these occur just once. The ten largest clones add up to roughly 0.7% of the sample. Source material: PBMCs or T cells enriched from blood (not recorded which). These receptors were collected from a woman in her late teens or twenties who had recovered from COVID-19.

This chain joins TRBV5-4 and TRBJ2-3, with 9 positions matching TRBD2. The CDR3 has 16 amino acids. Germline V gene data show CDR1 as SGHNT and CDR2 as YYREEE (reference sequence). The trim removed 3 bases at V and 7 bases at J, leaving 12 bases unmatched. The CDR3 nucleotides are TGTGCCAGCAGCTCGCCCCTGGCGGGGGGGACATATACGCAGTATTTT. Protein sequence: CASSSPLAGGTYTQYF.

The chain carries TRBV5-4 and TRBJ2-5; the D gene is possibly TRBD2 (5 bases). Per the germline V gene, CDR1 is SGHNT and CDR2 is YYREEE (reference sequence). Trimming removed 0 bases from V and 7 bases from J, with 10 bases in between. CDR3 length: 13 residues. Here the CDR3 DNA reads TGTGCCAGCAGCTTGGCCGGGGTTGTGACCCAGTACTTC. Its protein is CASSLAGVVTQYF.

V is TRBV2 and J is TRBJ1-5, with 11 nucleotides matching TRBD1. The CDR3 covers 14 residues. CDR1 and CDR2 from the germline V gene are SNHLY and FYNNEI. J lost 6 bases, V lost 8 bases, and 6 bases had no gene match. Here the CDR3 reads CASRGTGGSQPQHF. CDR3 sequence (DNA): TGTGCCAGCCGCGGGACAGGGGGGAGTCAGCCCCAGCATTTT.

The gene calls are TRBV9 and TRBJ2-3; a possible D gene is TRBD1 (6 bases). Trimming took off 0 bases at V and 0 bases at J, with 20 bases between the two ends. Germline V CDR1 and CDR2: SGDLS, YYNGEE. This CDR3 has 19 amino acids. The CDR3 loop is CASSVEGQGLGYSTDTQYF. The CDR3 DNA reads TGTGCCAGCAGCGTAGAAGGGCAGGGGCTAGGTTATAGCACAGATACGCAGTATTTT.

This clone occurred many times. The chain is built from TRBV4-1 and TRBJ2-1, with D possibly matching TRBD1 (6 bases). Germline V gives CDR1 MGHRA, CDR2 YSYEKL. CDR3 size: 13 residues. The V end lost 3 bases, the J end lost 10 bases, and 13 bases lay between the germline ends. The CDR3 spells CASSHPDGQEQFF. The CDR3 DNA sequence: TGCGCCAGCAGCCACCCGGATGGACAGGAGCAGTTCTTC.

The V and J genes are TRBV19 and TRBJ1-5; 7 nucleotides agree with TRBD1. Germline V gene sequence: CDR1 LNHDA, CDR2 SQIVND (reference sequence). The ends lost 9 bases at V and 4 bases at J; junction bases unmatched: 9. The CDR3 sequence is 14 residues long. CDR3 bases: TGTGCCAGCGGGGACAGCCTCTCTAATCAGCCCCAGCATTTT. Residues: CASGDSLSNQPQHF.

The chain combines TRBV4-1 with TRBJ1-1; the match to TRBD1 covers 12 bases. CDR1 and CDR2 from the germline V gene are MGHRA and YSYEKL. The CDR3 runs 17 residues. V was pared by 4 bases and J by 1 base, with 7 bases of the junction left unmatched. This CDR3 reads CASSLGQGAEGNTEAFF. The CDR3, as DNA: TGCGCCAGCAGCCTGGGACAGGGGGCCGAGGGGAACACTGAAGCTTTCTTT.

V and J are TRBV11-2 and TRBJ2-2; D is possibly TRBD1 (6 bases). V shed 4 bases and J shed 4 bases, with 13 bases lying between them. This CDR3 is 15 amino acids long. Germline V lookup: CDR1 SGHAT, CDR2 FQNNGV. The DNA for the CDR3 is TGTGCCAGCAGCTCACAGGGAATGGTCACCGGGGAGCTGTTTTTT. This encodes CASSSQGMVTGELFF.

The rearrangement uses TRBV3-1 (or the pseudogene TRBV3-2) and TRBJ1-2; D is unresolved. The ends were cut back, 4 bases at V and 4 bases at J, with 7 bases in the middle. Germline CDR1 reads LGHDT; CDR2 reads YNNKEL (reference sequence). The CDR3 spans 12 residues. The DNA for the CDR3 is TGTGCCAGCAGCCCGGGATTCTATGGCTACACCTTC. Translated: CASSPGFYGYTF.

This chain connects TRBV5-1 to TRBJ2-2; unclear D gene. V was trimmed by 8 bases and J by 5 bases, leaving 7 bases between them. Germline V gives CDR1 SGHRS, CDR2 YFSETQ. The CDR3 has 11 residues. CDR3 region: CASRNTGELFF. Here the CDR3 DNA reads TGCGCCAGTCGTAATACCGGGGAGCTGTTTTTT. The entire variable domain, with the rest obtained from reference TRBV5-1 and TRBJ2-2, is as follows: KAGVTQTPRYLIKTRGQQVTLSCSPISGHRSVSWYQQTPGQGLQFLFEYFSETQRNKGNFPGRFSGRQFSNSRSEMNVSTLELGDSALYLCASRNTGELFFGEGSRLTVL.

The chain links TRBV5-1 to TRBJ2-7, with TRBD1 matching over 8 bases. In germline, CDR1 is SGHRS, CDR2 YFSETQ. The CDR3 contains 20 residues. Losses at the gene ends were 4 bases for V and 0 bases for J; bases not matched to a gene: 21. CDR3: CASSQRRRQGLIDPSYEQYF. The CDR3 DNA reads as TGCGCCAGCAGCCAAAGAAGAAGACAGGGGTTGATTGACCCCTCCTACGAGCAGTACTTC.

The chain uses TRBV5-4 and TRBJ1-5; unclear D gene. CDR1 is SGHNT, CDR2 YYREEE, per germline (reference sequence). This CDR3 contains 12 residues. V lost 2 bases to trimming and J lost 4 bases, with 4 bases between them. CDR3 in amino acids: CASSFPNQPQHF. The CDR3 DNA is TGTGCCAGCAGCTTTCCGAATCAGCCCCAGCATTTT.

This rearrangement joins TRBV5-1 to TRBJ1-2; D not certain. Per germline, CDR1 SGHRS and CDR2 YFSETQ. CDR3 length: 17 amino acids. V dropped 2 bases and J dropped 0 bases, with 17 bases sitting between them. The chain's CDR3 is CASSFSGSSISNYGYTF. The CDR3 DNA follows: TGCGCCAGCAGCTTTAGCGGCTCTTCAATTTCTAACTATGGCTACACCTTC.

This chain joins TRBV28 and TRBJ2-7; 8 bases match TRBD2. V lost 8 bases, J lost 3 bases, and 21 bases stayed unmatched. The length of the CDR3 is 18 residues. CDR1 and CDR2 (germline): MDHEN, SYDVKM. The CDR3 nucleotides are TGTGCCAGCCGAACGGGGGGGCGTTGGTCCTCGGGAAACTACGAGCAGTACTTC. Its translation: CASRTGGRWSSGNYEQYF.

This sequence joins TRBV9 and TRBJ2-1; D is ambiguous. The CDR3 totals 13 residues. V gave up 4 bases and J gave up 8 bases, with 13 bases separating them. Germline V gene lookup returns CDR1 SGDLS and CDR2 YYNGEE. CDR3 in DNA: TGTGCCAGCAGCTCCGGTTCTCTCGATGAGCAGTTCTTC. It yields the protein CASSSGSLDEQFF.

The rearrangement uses TRBV9 and TRBJ2-7; 7 nucleotides match TRBD1. Trimming at V came to 4 bases and at J to 5 bases, leaving 9 bases not matched to a gene. Germline V CDR1 and CDR2: SGDLS, YYNGEE. There are 14 residues in the CDR3. For the CDR3, the DNA is TGTGCCAGCAGCCCGGGACAGTTAAAGAACGAGCAGTACTTC. It yields the protein CASSPGQLKNEQYF.

V is TRBV12-3 or TRBV12-4 and J is TRBJ2-7, with D possibly matching TRBD2 (6 bases). V was shortened by 7 bases and J by 2 bases, with 12 bases between the two germline ends. This CDR3 spans 13 amino acids. The CDR3: CASNAGPTYEQYF. Written as DNA, the CDR3 is TGTGCCAGCAATGCGGGACCGACCTACGAGCAGTACTTC.